Sequencing of this T cell receptor beta chain was carried out in a study of human T cells and chemical hapten exposure. Documented time point: patch test 2, 6 weeks after DPC sensitization. Stated treatment: therapeutic diphenylcyclopropenone sensitization with weekly scalp DPC. TCRdb redid the calling of the RACE reads with MiXCR, one entry per CDR3 protein. The table lists 100,000 or so distinct CDR3 sequences, 9.3% of them singletons. The sequence was collected from a woman aged 40 to 50 with alopecia areata. Some clones in this sample may be carry-over from other donors' samples. Material: whole blood, obtained in connection with sensitization to the hapten diphenylcyclopropenone (DPC).

The DNA for the CDR3 is TGTGCCAGCAGCTTAGGGGGCCAGCCCAAGGATGAGCAGTTCTTC. Translated: CASSLGGQPKDEQFF. The chain is built from TRBV7-9 and TRBJ2-1, with TRBD1 as a possible D gene (5 bases). CDR3 length equals 15 residues. Deletions cut 1 base from V and 8 bases from J, with 15 bases between. CDR1 and CDR2 (germline): SEHNR, FQNEAQ (reference sequence).